These 9 T cell receptor beta chains were all obtained from the same sample, sequenced in a study of shared clonotypes between healthy human individuals. Data came from immunoSEQ multiplex PCR; TCRdb stores just in-frame clones and leaves some out. The repertoire includes approximately 1.4 million clones, under 99% of them detected once, and approximately 0.44% sits in the top ten. The source material was naive CD4+ T cells sorted from blood. Indicated subset: CD45RA+ positively selected. These receptors came from a man under 40 in good health.

The chain joins TRBV6-5 to TRBJ2-1; 7 bases agree with TRBD1. Germline values: CDR1 MNHEY, CDR2 SVGAGI. Trimming cost V 5 bases and J 2 bases; bases outside gene matches: 6. CDR3 size: 15 residues. The CDR3 sequence: CASSPNRGTYNEQFF. The CDR3 DNA is TGTGCCAGCAGTCCGAACAGGGGCACCTACAATGAGCAGTTCTTC.

The rearrangement joins TRBV5-4 to TRBJ1-2, with no clear D. This CDR3 comprises 12 residues. Germline CDR1 and CDR2: SGHNT and YYREEE (reference sequence). V was shortened by 0 bases and J by 8 bases, with 8 bases between the two germline ends. The CDR3 is CASSLVESGYTF. The CDR3 DNA sequence: TGTGCCAGCAGCTTGGTAGAAAGCGGCTACACCTTC. The whole variable domain, remainder taken from reference TRBV5-4 and TRBJ1-2, is ETGVTQSPTHLIKTRGQQVTLRCSSQSGHNTVSWYQQALGQGPQFIFQYYREEENGRGNFPPRFSGLQFPNYSSELNVNALELDDSALYLCASSLVESGYTFGSGTRLTVV.

J is TRBJ1-3 and V is TRBV7-9; maybe TRBD1 (6 bases). V lost 1 base, J lost 0 bases, and 13 bases lay in between. Germline CDR1 and CDR2: SEHNR and FQNEAQ (reference sequence). The CDR3 contains 17 residues. For the CDR3, the DNA is TGTGCCAGCAGCTTAGGGATTGGACAGCACTCTGGAAACACCATATATTTT. Translation: CASSLGIGQHSGNTIYF.

The rearrangement uses TRBV2 and TRBJ2-7; 9 bases map to TRBD1. With V trimmed by 5 bases and J by 6 bases, 8 bases remained unmatched. Germline CDR1 SNHLY, CDR2 FYNNEI. This CDR3 spans 14 amino acids. Written as DNA, the CDR3 is TGTGCCAGCAGTTGGGACAGGGAGGGTGGCGAGCAGTACTTC. The encoded protein is CASSWDREGGEQYF.

This chain links TRBV18 with TRBJ1-4; D gene unclear. CDR1 KGHSH and CDR2 LQKENI come from the germline V gene. This CDR3 has 14 amino acids. V was cut by 3 bases and J by 6 bases, with 11 bases left in between. The CDR3 coding sequence is TGTGCCAGCTCACCGGCGGGCCGGGATGAAAAACTGTTTTTT. This encodes CASSPAGRDEKLFF.

The chain employs TRBV5-5 and TRBJ2-7; D gene ambiguous. Trimming pared 0 bases from V and 0 bases from J, leaving 7 bases between. CDR1 is SGHKS, CDR2 YYEKEE, per germline (reference sequence). The CDR3 runs to 14 residues. The CDR3 DNA is TGTGCCAGCAGCTTGGTACAGAGCTCCTACGAGCAGTACTTC. It encodes CASSLVQSSYEQYF.

The chain employs TRBV7-2 and TRBJ2-5; D assignment may be TRBD1 or TRBD2 (5 bases each). Trimming stripped 4 bases from V and 2 bases from J, with 11 bases between. This CDR3 is 14 amino acids long. Looked up from germline, CDR1 is SGHTA and CDR2 is FQGNSA. The CDR3 bases are TGTGCCAGCAGCTCAAGGGGACCTCAAGAGACCCAGTACTTC. The encoded protein is CASSSRGPQETQYF.

On this clone: The sample contains more than one DNA sequence encoding this CDR3. The chain uses TRBV5-1 and TRBJ2-7; D may be TRBD2 (5 bases). Germline CDR1 reads SGHRS; CDR2 reads YFSETQ. The length of the CDR3 is 14 residues. V lost 0 bases, J lost 0 bases, and 7 bases lay in between. In nucleotides, the CDR3 is TGCGCCAGCAGCTTGGGCCGGGGCTCCTACGAGCAGTACTTC. Translation gives CASSLGRGSYEQYF.

This sequence joins TRBV7-9 and TRBJ1-1; 9 positions agree with TRBD1. Germline-derived CDR1 and CDR2 are SEHNR and FQNEAQ (reference sequence). The CDR3 has 14 amino acids. J lost 5 bases, V lost 2 bases, and 3 bases had no gene match. As DNA, the CDR3 is TGTGCCAGCAGCTTAATGGGACAGGGTACTGAAGCTTTCTTT. It is translated as CASSLMGQGTEAFF.